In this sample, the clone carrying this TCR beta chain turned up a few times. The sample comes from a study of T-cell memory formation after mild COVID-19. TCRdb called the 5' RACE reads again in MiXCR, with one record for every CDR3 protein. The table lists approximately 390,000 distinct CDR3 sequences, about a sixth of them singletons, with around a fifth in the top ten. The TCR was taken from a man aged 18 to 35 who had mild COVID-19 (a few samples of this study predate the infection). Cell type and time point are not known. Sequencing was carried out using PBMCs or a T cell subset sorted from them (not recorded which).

The chain's CDR3 is CASMGRGDFSGANVLTF. CDR3 coding DNA: TGCGCCAGCATGGGCAGGGGCGATTTCTCTGGGGCCAACGTCCTGACTTTC. This chain uses TRBV5-1 with TRBJ2-6, with D perhaps matching TRBD1 (6 bases). The length of the CDR3 is 17 residues. Trimming took off 6 bases at V and 0 bases at J, with 16 bases between the two ends. The germline CDR1 and CDR2 sequences are SGHRS and YFSETQ.